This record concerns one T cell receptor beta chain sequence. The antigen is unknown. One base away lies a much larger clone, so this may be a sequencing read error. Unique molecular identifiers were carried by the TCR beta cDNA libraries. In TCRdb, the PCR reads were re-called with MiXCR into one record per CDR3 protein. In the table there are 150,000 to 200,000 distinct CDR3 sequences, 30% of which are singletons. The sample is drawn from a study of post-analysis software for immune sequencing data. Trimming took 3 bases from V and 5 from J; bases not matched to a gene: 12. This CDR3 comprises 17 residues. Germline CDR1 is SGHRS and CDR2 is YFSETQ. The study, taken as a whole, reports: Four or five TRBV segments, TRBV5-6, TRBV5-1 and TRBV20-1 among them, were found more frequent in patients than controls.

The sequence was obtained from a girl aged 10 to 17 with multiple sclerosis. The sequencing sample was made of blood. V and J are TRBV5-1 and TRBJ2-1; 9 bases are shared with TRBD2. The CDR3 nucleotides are TGCGCCAGCAGCTCCTCCTCGGCGGGAGGGAAGAACAATGAGCAGTTCTTC. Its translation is CASSSSSAGGKNNEQFF.